These T cell receptor beta chains were read from a single sample in a study of cytomegalovirus exposure and HLA in healthy donors. Only in-frame clones appear in the TCRdb table, and some are missing; sequencing was by immunoSEQ multiplex PCR. The sample records roughly 120,000 clones, roughly 82% being singletons. Sequenced: PBMCs. The receptors were sampled from a man between 18 and 29 years old in good health and CMV-seropositive. The conserved cysteine and the conserved F or W are not part of the CDR3 here. A D gene is named only where the DNA matches it firmly. A clone size is listed for some rows: how often the clone was seen (once, few, many), or a class if it is expanded.

CDR3aa | d_gene | abundance | v_gene
ASSPQTGGAKNSQY | TRBD1 | NA | TRBV5-1
ASSFNSYSGANVLT | NA | once | TRBV5-4
ASTPHKETQY | NA | NA | TRBV6-1
ASSVPGRKLF | NA | NA | TRBV27
ASSLHSGGPRSYNEQF | TRBD2 | NA | TRBV27
ACTRDNNYGYT | NA | few | TRBV30
ASSRNGPARMGQPQH | NA | NA | TRBV5-6
ASSGSRTGVDTQY | TRBD1 | NA | TRBV6-1
ASSFSTRGAYEQY | NA | NA | TRBV11-2
ASSQGQADGSPLH | NA | NA | TRBV4-1
ASSAPRDSSYNEQF | NA | NA | TRBV2
ASSEMGGQGNTEAF | TRBD1 | NA | TRBV10-2
ASSTYRGLIGEKLF | TRBD1 | few | TRBV19
ASSLTEGYEQY | NA | NA | TRBV11-3
ASRSGGYEQY | NA | NA | TRBV19
ASKENSNQPQH | NA | once | TRBV6-1
ASSERQAEAF | NA | NA | TRBV6-1
ASSQVQEPYNEQF | NA | few | TRBV4-2
ASSFGGPNQPQH | NA | few | TRBV7-9
ASRTSGGSETQY | TRBD2 | NA | TRBV10-2
ASSLGLQETQY | NA | few | TRBV5-1
ASSLGQGSGAF | NA | once | TRBV5-1